This TCR beta chain was recorded in a study of blood T cell repertoires in COVID-19. About the research overall: Acute-phase and convalescent COVID-19 samples originated in the United States, Italy and Spain. PBMCs, B-cell-depleted T cells, or T cells provided the cDNA or gDNA that made up the material.

As originally analysed: Amplification with reference gene primers provided the estimates of nucleated cell counts. TCRdb keeps only in-frame clones here, not all; method: immunoSEQ multiplex PCR. That table supplies the V and J calls and clone size; D and trimming were determined from the DNA. The data show about 17,000 clones, 75% to 85% seen once. CDR1 is MNHEY and CDR2 is SVGAGI in the germline V gene. Deletions cut 4 bases from V and 12 bases from J, with 16 bases between. This CDR3 region has 14 residues. This clonotype originated in a man older than 75 with acute or convalescent COVID-19. The V and J genes are TRBV6-5 and TRBJ1-6; possibly TRBD1 for D (5 bases). The specimen sequenced was peripheral blood. The CDR3 reads CASSLADIKRPLHF. The CDR3 coding sequence is TGTGCCAGCAGTTTGGCGGACATTAAGCGACCCCTCCACTTT.